This T cell receptor (beta chain) was identified during a study of blood T cell repertoires in COVID-19. In the authors' methods: Reference gene primers were amplified, and this amplification served to estimate nucleated cell counts. Assay used: immunoSEQ multiplex PCR; TCRdb lists only in-frame clones, some missing. The V and J calls and clone size come from that table; D and trimming were worked out from the DNA. The table includes 6,000 to 8,500 clones, approximately 90% detected once. Per germline, CDR1 SNHLY and CDR2 FYNNEI. V lost 4 bases and J lost 6; bases outside the gene matches: 8. CDR3 length: 14 amino acids. This clone has just a few counts.

The material sequenced was peripheral blood. The rearrangement joins TRBV2 to TRBJ2-7, with 8 positions matching TRBD2. This receptor was taken from a human donor in a cohort sampled during active COVID-19. The CDR3 region has the DNA TGTGCCAGCAGTGTTCGGGGGGGGCGCTTCGAGCAGTACTTC. Protein product: CASSVRGGRFEQYF.